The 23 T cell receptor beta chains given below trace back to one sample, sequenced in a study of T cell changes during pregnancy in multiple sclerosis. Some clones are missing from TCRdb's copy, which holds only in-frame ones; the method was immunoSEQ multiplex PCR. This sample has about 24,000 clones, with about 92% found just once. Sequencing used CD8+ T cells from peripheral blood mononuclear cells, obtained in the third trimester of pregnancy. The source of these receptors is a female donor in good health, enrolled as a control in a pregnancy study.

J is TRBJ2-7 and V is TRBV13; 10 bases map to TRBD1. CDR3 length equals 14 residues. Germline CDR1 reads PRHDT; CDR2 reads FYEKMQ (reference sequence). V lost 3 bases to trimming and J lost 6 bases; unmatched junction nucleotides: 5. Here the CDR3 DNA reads TGTGCCAGCAGCTTGGGGACAGGGGCAGGCGAGCAGTACTTC. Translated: CASSLGTGAGEQYF.

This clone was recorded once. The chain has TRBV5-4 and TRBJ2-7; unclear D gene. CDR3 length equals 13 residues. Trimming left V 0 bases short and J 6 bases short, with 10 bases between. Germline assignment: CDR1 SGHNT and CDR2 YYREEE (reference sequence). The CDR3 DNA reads TGTGCCAGCAGCTTGGGAGATGGCGGCGAGCAGTACTTC. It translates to CASSLGDGGEQYF.

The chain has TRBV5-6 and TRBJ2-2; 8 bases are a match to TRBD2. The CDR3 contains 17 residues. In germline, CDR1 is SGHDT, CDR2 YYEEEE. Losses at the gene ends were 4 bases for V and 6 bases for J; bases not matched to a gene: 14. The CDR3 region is CASSLTSGLAYPGELFF. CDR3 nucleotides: TGTGCCAGCAGCCTGACCAGCGGACTAGCTTATCCCGGGGAGCTGTTTTTT.

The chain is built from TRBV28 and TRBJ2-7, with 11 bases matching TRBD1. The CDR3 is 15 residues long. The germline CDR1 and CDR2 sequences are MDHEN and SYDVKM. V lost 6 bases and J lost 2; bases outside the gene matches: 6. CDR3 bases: TGTGCCAGCAGGACACCGGGACAGGGGGCCTACGAGCAGTACTTC. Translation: CASRTPGQGAYEQYF.

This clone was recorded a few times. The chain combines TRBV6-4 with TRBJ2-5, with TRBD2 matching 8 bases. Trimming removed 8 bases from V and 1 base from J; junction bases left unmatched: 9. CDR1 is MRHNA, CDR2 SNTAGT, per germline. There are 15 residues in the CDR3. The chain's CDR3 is CASARGGGTQETQYF. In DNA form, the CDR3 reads TGTGCCAGCGCCAGAGGCGGGGGGACCCAAGAGACCCAGTACTTC.

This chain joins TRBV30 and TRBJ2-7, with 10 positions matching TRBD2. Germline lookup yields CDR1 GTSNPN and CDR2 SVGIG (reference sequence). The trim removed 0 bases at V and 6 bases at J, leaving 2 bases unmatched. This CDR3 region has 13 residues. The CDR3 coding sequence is TGTGCCTGGAGTGTAAGCGGGGGGGTCGAGCAGTACTTC. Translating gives CAWSVSGGVEQYF.

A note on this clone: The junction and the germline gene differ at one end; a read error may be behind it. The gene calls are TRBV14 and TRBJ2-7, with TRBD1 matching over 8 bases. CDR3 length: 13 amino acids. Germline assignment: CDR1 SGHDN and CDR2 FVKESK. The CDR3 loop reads CASSQDFGTGLSF. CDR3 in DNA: TGTGCCAGCAGCCAAGATTTCGGGACAGGCCTCTCCTTC.

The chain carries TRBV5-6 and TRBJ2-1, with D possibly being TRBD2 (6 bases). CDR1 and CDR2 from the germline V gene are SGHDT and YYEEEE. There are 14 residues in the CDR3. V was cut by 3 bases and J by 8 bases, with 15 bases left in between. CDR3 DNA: TGTGCCAGCAGCTCGGGCGGGCCGGGGGATGAGCAGTTCTTC. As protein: CASSSGGPGDEQFF.

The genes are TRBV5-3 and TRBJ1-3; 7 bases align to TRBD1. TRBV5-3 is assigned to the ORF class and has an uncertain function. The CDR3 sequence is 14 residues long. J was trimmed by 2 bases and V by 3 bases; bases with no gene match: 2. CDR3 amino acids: CARSWTGTGNTIYF. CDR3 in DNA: TGTGCCAGAAGCTGGACAGGAACTGGAAACACCATATATTTT.

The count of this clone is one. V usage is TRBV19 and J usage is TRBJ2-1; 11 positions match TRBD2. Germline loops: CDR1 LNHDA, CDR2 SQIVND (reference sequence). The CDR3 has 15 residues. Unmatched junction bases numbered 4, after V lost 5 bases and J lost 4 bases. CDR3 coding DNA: TGTGCCAGTAGTTCCGGGACTAGCGGATACAATGAGCAGTTCTTC. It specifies CASSSGTSGYNEQFF.

CDR3 coding DNA: TGTGCCAGCCCCTCTCCCCTGAGCCCCTACGAGCAGTACTTC. It yields the protein CASPSPLSPYEQYF. The chain couples TRBV27 to TRBJ2-7; the D is unclear. Per the germline V gene, CDR1 is MNHEY and CDR2 is SMNVEV (reference sequence). CDR3 size: 14 residues. The ends were cut back, 8 bases at V and 2 bases at J, with 16 bases in the middle.

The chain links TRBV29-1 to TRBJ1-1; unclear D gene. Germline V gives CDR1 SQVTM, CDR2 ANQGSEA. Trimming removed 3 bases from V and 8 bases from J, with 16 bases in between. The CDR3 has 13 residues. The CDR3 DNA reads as TGCAGCGTTGAGGAGACGAGGGTTTTAGAAGCTTTCTTT. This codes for CSVEETRVLEAFF.

The CDR3 nucleotides are TGCGCCAGCAGCCCCCCGACAGGTACCAATTCACCCCTCCACTTT. Residues: CASSPPTGTNSPLHF. J is TRBJ1-6 and V is TRBV5-1, with TRBD1 as a possible D gene (6 bases). The CDR3 has 15 amino acids. Germline V CDR1 and CDR2: SGHRS, YFSETQ. V was trimmed by 4 bases and J by 7 bases, leaving 15 bases between them.

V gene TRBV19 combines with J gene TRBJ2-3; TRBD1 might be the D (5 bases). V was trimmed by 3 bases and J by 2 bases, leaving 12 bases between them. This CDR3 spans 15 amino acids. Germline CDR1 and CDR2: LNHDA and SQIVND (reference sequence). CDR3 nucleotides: TGTGCCAGTAGTATTGATGACAGTAACACAGATACGCAGTATTTT. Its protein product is CASSIDDSNTDTQYF.

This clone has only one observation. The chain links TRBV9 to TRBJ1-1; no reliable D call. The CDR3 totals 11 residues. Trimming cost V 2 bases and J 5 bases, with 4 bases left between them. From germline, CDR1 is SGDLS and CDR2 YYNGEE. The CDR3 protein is CASSVYTEAFF. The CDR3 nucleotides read TGTGCCAGCAGCGTTTATACTGAAGCTTTCTTT. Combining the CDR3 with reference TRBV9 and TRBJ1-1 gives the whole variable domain DSGVTQTPKHLITATGQRVTLRCSPRSGDLSVYWYQQSLDQGLQFLIQYYNGEERAKGNILERFSAQQFPDLHSELNLSSLELGDSALYFCASSVYTEAFFGQGTRLTVV.

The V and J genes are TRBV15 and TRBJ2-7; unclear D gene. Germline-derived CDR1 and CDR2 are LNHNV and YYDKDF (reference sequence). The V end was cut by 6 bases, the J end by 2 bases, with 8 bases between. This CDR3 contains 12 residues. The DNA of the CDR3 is TGTGCCACCAGGACACCTCCCTACGAGCAGTACTTC. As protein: CATRTPPYEQYF.

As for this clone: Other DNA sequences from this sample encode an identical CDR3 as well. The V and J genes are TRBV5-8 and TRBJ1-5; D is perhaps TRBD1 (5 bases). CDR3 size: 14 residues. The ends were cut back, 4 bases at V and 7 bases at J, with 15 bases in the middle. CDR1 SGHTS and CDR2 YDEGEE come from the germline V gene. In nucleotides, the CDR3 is TGTGCCAGCAGCGCCTGGTCCCGGGGGCAGCCCCAGCATTTT. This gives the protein CASSAWSRGQPQHF.

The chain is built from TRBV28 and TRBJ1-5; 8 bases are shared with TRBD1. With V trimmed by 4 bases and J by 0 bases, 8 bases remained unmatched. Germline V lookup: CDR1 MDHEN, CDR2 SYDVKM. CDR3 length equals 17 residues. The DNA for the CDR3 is TGTGCCAGCAGTTCCGAATGGGACAGGAGTAGCAATCAGCCCCAGCATTTT. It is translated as CASSSEWDRSSNQPQHF.

The CDR3 here is CASSPRDRDGNQPQHF. CDR3 bases: TGTGCCAGCTCACCAAGGGACAGGGATGGCAATCAGCCCCAGCATTTT. The rearrangement links TRBV18 to TRBJ1-5, with TRBD1 matching 9 bases. V shed 2 bases, J shed 2 bases, and the junction held 4 bases outside the gene matches. The germline V gene has CDR1 KGHSH and CDR2 LQKENI. There are 16 residues in the CDR3.

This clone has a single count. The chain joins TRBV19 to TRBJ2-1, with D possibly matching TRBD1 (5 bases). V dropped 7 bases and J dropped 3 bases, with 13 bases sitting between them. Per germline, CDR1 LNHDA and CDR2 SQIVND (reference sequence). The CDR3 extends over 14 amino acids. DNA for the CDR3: TGTGCCAGTAAGAGAACAGGAGACTACAATGAGCAGTTCTTC. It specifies CASKRTGDYNEQFF. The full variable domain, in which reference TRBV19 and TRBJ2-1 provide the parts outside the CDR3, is DGGITQSPKYLFRKEGQNVTLSCEQNLNHDAMYWYRQDPGQGLRLIYYSQIVNDFQKGDIAEGYSVSREKKESFPLTVTSAQKNPTAFYLCASKRTGDYNEQFFGPGTRLTVL.

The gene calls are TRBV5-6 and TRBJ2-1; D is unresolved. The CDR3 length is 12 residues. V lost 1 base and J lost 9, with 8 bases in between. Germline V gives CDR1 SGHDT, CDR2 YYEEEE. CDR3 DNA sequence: TGTGCCAGCAGCTTGTCGGGTGGTGAGCAGTTCTTC. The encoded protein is CASSLSGGEQFF. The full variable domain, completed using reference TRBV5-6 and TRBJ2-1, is DAGVTQSPTHLIKTRGQQVTLRCSPKSGHDTVSWYQQALGQGPQFIFQYYEEEERQRGNFPDRFSGHQFPNYSSELNVNALLLGDSALYLCASSLSGGEQFFGPGTRLTVL.

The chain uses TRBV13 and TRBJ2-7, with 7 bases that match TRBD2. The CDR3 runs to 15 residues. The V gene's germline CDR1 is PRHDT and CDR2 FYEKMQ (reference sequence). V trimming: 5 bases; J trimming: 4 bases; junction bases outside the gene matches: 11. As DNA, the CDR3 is TGTGCCAGCAGCGCCCCCACTAGCGCCGGATACGAGCAGTACTTC. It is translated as CASSAPTSAGYEQYF. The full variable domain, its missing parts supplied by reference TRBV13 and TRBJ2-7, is AAGVIQSPRHLIKEKRETATLKCYPIPRHDTVYWYQQGPGQDPQFLISFYEKMQSDKGSIPDRFSAQQFSDYHSELNMSSLELGDSALYFCASSAPTSAGYEQYFGPGTRLTVT.

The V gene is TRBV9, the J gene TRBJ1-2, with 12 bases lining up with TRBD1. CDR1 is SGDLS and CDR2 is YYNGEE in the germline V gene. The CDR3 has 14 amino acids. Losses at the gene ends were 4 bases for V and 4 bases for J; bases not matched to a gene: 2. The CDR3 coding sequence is TGTGCCAGCAGCTCGGGACAGGGGGCCTATGGCTACACCTTC. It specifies CASSSGQGAYGYTF.